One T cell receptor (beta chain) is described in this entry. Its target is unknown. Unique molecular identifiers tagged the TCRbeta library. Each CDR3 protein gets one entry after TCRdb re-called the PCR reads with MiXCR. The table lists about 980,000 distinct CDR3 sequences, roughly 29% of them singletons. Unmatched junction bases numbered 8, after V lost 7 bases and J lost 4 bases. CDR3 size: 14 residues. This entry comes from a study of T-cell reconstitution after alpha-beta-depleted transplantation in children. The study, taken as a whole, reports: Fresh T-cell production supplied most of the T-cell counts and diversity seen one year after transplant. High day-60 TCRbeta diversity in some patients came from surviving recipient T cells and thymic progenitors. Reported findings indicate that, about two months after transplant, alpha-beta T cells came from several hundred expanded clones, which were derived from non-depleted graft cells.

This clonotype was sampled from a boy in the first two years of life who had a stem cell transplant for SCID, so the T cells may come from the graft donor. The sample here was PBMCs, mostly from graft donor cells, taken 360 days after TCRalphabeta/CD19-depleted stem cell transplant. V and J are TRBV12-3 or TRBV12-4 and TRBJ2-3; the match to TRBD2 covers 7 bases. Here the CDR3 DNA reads TGTGCCAGCAAAGCGGGGTCGGTGGCAGATACGCAGTATTTT. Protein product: CASKAGSVADTQYF.